The 32 T cell receptor beta chains given below trace back to one sample, sequenced in a study of blood T cell repertoires in COVID-19. Profiled with immunoSEQ multiplex PCR; TCRdb holds only in-frame clones, not every one. The sample has over 150,000 clones, roughly 85% seen once. The sample taken for sequencing was peripheral blood. These TCRs come from a man aged 50-59 years with active or convalescent COVID-19.

The chain uses TRBV9 and TRBJ2-2; 8 bases fit TRBD2. CDR3 length equals 15 residues. Per the germline V gene, CDR1 is SGDLS and CDR2 is YYNGEE. V was pared by 2 bases and J by 5 bases, with 5 bases of the junction left unmatched. The CDR3, as DNA: TGTGCCAGCAGCGTCCTAGCGGGCGGTACCGGGGAGCTGTTTTTT. The encoded protein is CASSVLAGGTGELFF.

The chain carries TRBV19 and TRBJ1-2; the match to TRBD1 covers 8 bases. In germline, CDR1 is LNHDA, CDR2 SQIVND (reference sequence). V gave up 4 bases and J gave up 2 bases; unmatched junction bases: 6. CDR3 size: 15 residues. CDR3 amino acids: CASSNGQGGNYGYTF. CDR3 sequence (DNA): TGTGCCAGTAGTAACGGACAGGGAGGAAACTATGGCTACACCTTC.

V and J are TRBV12-5 and TRBJ1-3; TRBD1 matches at 7 bases. This CDR3 region has 16 residues. Per germline, CDR1 LGHNT and CDR2 FRNRAP. V shed 1 base, J shed 4 bases, and the junction held 7 bases outside the gene matches. The CDR3 DNA is TGTGCTAGTGGTTTGGATGACAGGGCCGGGGGAAACACCATATATTTT. It yields the protein CASGLDDRAGGNTIYF.

This chain uses TRBV9 with TRBJ1-2; 7 positions agree with TRBD1. There are 14 residues in the CDR3. Germline CDR1 and CDR2: SGDLS and YYNGEE. J was trimmed by 7 bases and V by 1 base; bases with no gene match: 7. In DNA form, the CDR3 reads TGTGCCAGCAGCGTAAGTGACAGGGTGGCTGGCTACACCTTC. It translates to CASSVSDRVAGYTF.

This chain uses TRBV7-3 with TRBJ2-1; 8 bases align to TRBD1. V gave up 1 base and J gave up 2 bases; unmatched junction bases: 4. Germline CDR1 reads SGHTA; CDR2 reads FQGTGA. The CDR3 has 16 residues. Here the CDR3 reads CASSLISGGTYNEQFF. CDR3 in DNA: TGTGCCAGCAGCTTAATTTCAGGGGGCACCTACAATGAGCAGTTCTTC.

The CDR3 spells CASSYKPGGSGNTIYF. DNA of the CDR3: TGTGCCAGCAGTTATAAACCAGGGGGCTCTGGAAACACCATATATTTT. The chain combines TRBV6-5 with TRBJ1-3; 7 nucleotides line up with TRBD1. CDR3 size: 16 residues. V shed 3 bases, J shed 0 bases, and the junction held 5 bases outside the gene matches. CDR1 and CDR2 from the germline V gene are MNHEY and SVGAGI.

The V gene is TRBV6-1, the J gene TRBJ1-3; the match to TRBD1 covers 8 bases. V was pared by 5 bases and J by 2 bases, with 5 bases of the junction left unmatched. Germline V CDR1 and CDR2: MNHNS, SASEGT. This CDR3 comprises 15 residues. This chain's CDR3 is CASSLTGATGNTIYF. DNA of the CDR3: TGTGCCAGCAGTTTGACAGGGGCAACTGGAAACACCATATATTTT.

The rearrangement links TRBV28 to TRBJ1-1; D possibly corresponds to TRBD1 (6 bases). The CDR3 has 15 amino acids. The germline CDR1 and CDR2 sequences are MDHEN and SYDVKM. The V and J ends lost 11 bases and 0 bases respectively, with 19 bases between them. The CDR3 bases are TGTGCCGCGGGAGAGGGGGGAACGTTGAACACTGAAGCTTTCTTT. Its translation: CAAGEGGTLNTEAFF.

V gene TRBV2 combines with J gene TRBJ1-5, with D unclear. Trimming took 1 base from V and 7 from J, leaving 11 bases between them. The CDR3 loop spans 14 amino acids. CDR1 and CDR2 (germline): SNHLY, FYNNEI. The CDR3 reads CASSEGSGGQPQHF. The DNA of the CDR3 is TGTGCCAGCAGTGAAGGTTCGGGCGGGCAGCCCCAGCATTTT.

The rearrangement joins TRBV7-9 to TRBJ2-7, with 9 bases lining up with TRBD1. After removal of 5 bases from V and 0 bases from J, the junction contained 17 bases not matched to a gene. Germline assignment: CDR1 SEHNR and CDR2 FQNEAQ (reference sequence). There are 19 residues in the CDR3. CDR3 in DNA: TGTGCCAGCAGCCCAACTCCGGGACAGGGAAGCCATAGCTCCTACGAGCAGTACTTC. Translation: CASSPTPGQGSHSSYEQYF.

This rearrangement joins TRBV6-5 to TRBJ1-6, with D unresolved. The CDR3 is 16 residues long. Germline V gene data show CDR1 as MNHEY and CDR2 as SVGAGI. V lost 2 bases, J lost 4 bases, and 12 bases lay in between. The CDR3 here is CASSYTSGFYNSPLHF. As DNA, the CDR3 is TGTGCCAGCAGTTACACATCCGGGTTTTATAATTCACCCCTCCACTTT.

This clone has just one count. The chain employs TRBV18 and TRBJ1-1; D is unresolved. The V and J ends lost 2 bases and 1 base respectively, with 8 bases between them. Germline V gene data show CDR1 as KGHSH and CDR2 as LQKENI. The CDR3 runs 14 residues. CDR3 loop: CASSPNNPNTEAFF. The CDR3 coding sequence is TGTGCCAGCTCACCAAATAATCCGAACACTGAAGCTTTCTTT.

This clone was picked up a small number of times. This chain joins TRBV30 and TRBJ2-2; 8 nucleotides agree with TRBD2. V gave up 2 bases and J gave up 15 bases; unmatched junction bases: 8. Germline V lookup: CDR1 GTSNPN, CDR2 SVGIG (reference sequence). The CDR3 has 12 amino acids. CDR3 sequence (DNA): TGTGCCTGGAGTTATCCGGGACTAGGGTTGTTTTTT. Encoded protein: CAWSYPGLGLFF.

The rearrangement joins TRBV5-1 to TRBJ2-7, with TRBD2 matching over 8 bases. The trim removed 0 bases at V and 3 bases at J, leaving 2 bases unmatched. CDR3 length: 14 residues. CDR1 and CDR2 (germline): SGHRS, YFSETQ. The CDR3 bases are TGCGCCAGCAGCTTGGAGCGGGGGATCTACGAGCAGTACTTC. This encodes CASSLERGIYEQYF.

This clone was counted once. The genes are TRBV7-9 and TRBJ1-5, with 7 bases that match TRBD1. The CDR3 runs to 19 residues. The V and J ends lost 5 bases and 2 bases, in that order; junction bases with no gene match: 18. From germline, CDR1 is SEHNR and CDR2 FQNEAQ (reference sequence). CDR3 amino acids: CASSPQMDRMSFGNQPQHF. The DNA for the CDR3 is TGTGCCAGCAGCCCCCAAATGGACAGGATGAGCTTTGGCAATCAGCCCCAGCATTTT. Filled out from reference TRBV7-9 and TRBJ1-5, the complete variable domain reads DTGVSQNPRHKITKRGQNVTFRCDPISEHNRLYWYRQTLGQGPEFLTYFQNEAQLEKSRLLSDRFSAERPKGSFSTLEIQRTEQGDSAMYLCASSPQMDRMSFGNQPQHFGDGTRLSIL.

The chain links TRBV4-1 to TRBJ2-3, with 12 bases lining up with TRBD1. The germline CDR1 and CDR2 sequences are MGHRA and YSYEKL. The CDR3 spans 17 residues. V gave up 1 base and J gave up 4 bases; unmatched junction bases: 6. The DNA for the CDR3 is TGCGCCAGCAGCCAAGGGGACAGGGGGCTATTCGCAGATACGCAGTATTTT. Its protein is CASSQGDRGLFADTQYF.

This clone was recorded once. The rearrangement links TRBV6-5 to TRBJ1-2; 8 positions agree with TRBD1. J gave up 8 bases and V 6 bases, and 5 bases lay outside the gene matches. The CDR3 has 12 residues. Germline-derived CDR1 and CDR2 are MNHEY and SVGAGI. CDR3 bases: TGTGCCAGCAGCCAGGGGGCGGGGGGCTACACCTTC. Its protein product is CASSQGAGGYTF.

This clone has only a few counts. The chain combines TRBV4-1 with TRBJ2-6, with D possibly being TRBD1 (6 bases). Deletions cut 4 bases from V and 0 bases from J, with 7 bases between. Per germline, CDR1 MGHRA and CDR2 YSYEKL. The CDR3 spans 15 residues. The CDR3 nucleotides are TGCGCCAGCAGCCGGGACATCTCTGGGGCCAACGTCCTGACTTTC. Protein product: CASSRDISGANVLTF.

The rearrangement joins TRBV27 to TRBJ2-3; TRBD2 matches at 7 bases. Germline V gives CDR1 MNHEY, CDR2 SMNVEV (reference sequence). This CDR3 spans 13 amino acids. With V trimmed by 2 bases and J by 6 bases, 2 bases remained unmatched. The CDR3 nucleotides are TGTGCCAGCAGTTTAAGCGGGGTGGATACGCAGTATTTT. It is translated as CASSLSGVDTQYF.

The chain uses TRBV6-1 and TRBJ1-2, with a tentative D call TRBD1 (6 bases). V lost 2 bases and J lost 8, with 12 bases in between. Germline V gene data show CDR1 as MNHNS and CDR2 as SASEGT. The CDR3 is made up of 13 amino acids. The CDR3 spells CASSEPQGRGYTF. In DNA form, the CDR3 reads TGTGCCAGCAGTGAACCACAGGGCAGGGGCTACACCTTC.

The CDR3 DNA is TGTGCCACCCAGGGATTGGGCACTAATGGCTACACCTTC. It encodes CATQGLGTNGYTF. The chain employs TRBV18 and TRBJ1-2; possible D gene TRBD1, 5 bases. Per germline, CDR1 KGHSH and CDR2 LQKENI. CDR3 length: 13 amino acids. V was pared by 10 bases and J by 6 bases, with 18 bases between.

This chain connects TRBV7-2 to TRBJ1-1; TRBD1 might be the D (5 bases). The CDR3 has 15 amino acids. The germline V and J ends were trimmed by 5 bases and 0 bases, with 13 bases remaining between them. Germline CDR1 is SGHTA and CDR2 is FQGNSA. Here the CDR3 DNA reads TGTGCCAGCAGCGGAAGGGGCAGCATGAACACTGAAGCTTTCTTT. Encoded protein: CASSGRGSMNTEAFF.

The chain couples TRBV10-3 to TRBJ1-5; 12 bases align to TRBD1. V was clipped by 2 bases and J by 7 bases; unmatched bases: 3. Germline CDR1 is ENHRY and CDR2 is SYGVKD. The CDR3 sequence is 15 residues long. The CDR3 is CAISEGDRGQQPQHF. The DNA for the CDR3 is TGTGCCATCAGTGAGGGGGACAGGGGGCAACAGCCCCAGCATTTT.

V is TRBV3-1 (or the pseudogene TRBV3-2) and J is TRBJ1-5; 9 bases line up with TRBD1. Unmatched junction bases numbered 8, after V lost 4 bases and J lost 7 bases. The CDR3 totals 15 residues. Germline-derived CDR1 and CDR2 are LGHDT and YNNKEL (reference sequence). The CDR3 loop is CASSLGTGRSQPQHF. CDR3 sequence (DNA): TGTGCCAGCAGCCTTGGGACAGGGCGCTCCCAGCCCCAGCATTTT.

For this clone: Other DNA sequences of this sample code for an identical CDR3. This chain joins TRBV7-2 and TRBJ1-6, with 9 bases lining up with TRBD1. This CDR3 has 15 residues. Per germline, CDR1 SGHTA and CDR2 FQGNSA. V lost 5 bases, J lost 6 bases, and 5 bases stayed unmatched. The CDR3 DNA follows: TGTGCCAGCAGCCTCCCGGGACAGGGTAATTCACCCCTCCACTTT. Translating gives CASSLPGQGNSPLHF.

CDR3 bases: TGTGCCAGCAGCCATCCTGACAGGGGCACTGAAGCTTTCTTT. This sequence encodes CASSHPDRGTEAFF. This chain joins TRBV6-5 and TRBJ1-1; 8 positions agree with TRBD1. CDR1 MNHEY and CDR2 SVGAGI come from the germline V gene. This CDR3 region has 14 residues. The ends lost 6 bases at V and 4 bases at J; junction bases unmatched: 7.

This chain links TRBV6-6 with TRBJ2-3; the D is unclear. The germline gives CDR1 MNHNY, CDR2 SVGAGI (reference sequence). V was cut by 6 bases and J by 0 bases, with 7 bases left in between. This CDR3 is built from 13 residues. CDR3 amino acids: CASRDGSTDTQYF. Written as DNA, the CDR3 is TGTGCCAGCAGAGACGGGAGCACAGATACGCAGTATTTT.

This sequence joins TRBV6-1 and TRBJ1-5, with D possibly TRBD1 on 5 matching bases. The V gene's germline CDR1 is MNHNS and CDR2 SASEGT. The V end lost 4 bases, the J end lost 5 bases, and 18 bases lay between the germline ends. The CDR3 spans 16 residues. CDR3 DNA sequence: TGTGCCAGCAGTGCTTCCGCGACAGCTACCTATCAGCCCCAGCATTTT. It translates to CASSASATATYQPQHF.

The chain employs TRBV6-2 or TRBV6-3 and TRBJ2-5; 7 nucleotides agree with TRBD2. This CDR3 is built from 12 residues. Unmatched junction bases numbered 1, after V lost 4 bases and J lost 5 bases. The germline CDR1 and CDR2 sequences are MNHEY and SVGEGT. CDR3 amino acids: CASSWGGETQYF. The CDR3 bases are TGTGCCAGCAGTTGGGGAGGGGAGACCCAGTACTTC.

The rearrangement uses TRBV2 and TRBJ2-3, with D unclear. Looked up from germline, CDR1 is SNHLY and CDR2 is FYNNEI. The CDR3 loop spans 13 amino acids. V was pared by 6 bases and J by 7 bases, with 14 bases between. The CDR3 coding sequence is TGTGCCAGCAGCCCGTCCGCGTTGAATACGCAGTATTTT. It translates to CASSPSALNTQYF.

This chain connects TRBV9 to TRBJ1-4, with D possibly being TRBD1 (5 bases). Trimming removed 0 bases at V and 8 bases at J, with 14 bases between. Germline CDR1 is SGDLS and CDR2 is YYNGEE. The CDR3 spans 15 residues. This CDR3 is CASSVAVGVKEKLFF. In nucleotides, the CDR3 is TGTGCCAGCAGCGTAGCTGTAGGGGTCAAGGAAAAACTGTTTTTT.

The chain couples TRBV5-1 to TRBJ2-5; TRBD1 matches 7 bases. The J segment lost 3 bases and the V segment lost 4 bases, leaving 12 bases of the junction unmatched. CDR3 length: 16 residues. The V gene's germline CDR1 is SGHRS and CDR2 YFSETQ. CDR3 nucleotides: TGCGCCAGCAGCCTTACGGGTGGGACAGCTAAAGAGACCCAGTACTTC. Amino acids: CASSLTGGTAKETQYF.